Listed here are 27 T cell receptor beta chains from one sample, sequenced in a study of CD8 T cells in ankylosing spondylitis. A single record per CDR3 protein comes from TCRdb applying MiXCR to the 5' RACE reads. The sample comprises roughly 230,000 distinct CDR3 sequences, under 20% of which are singletons, and less than 35% rests with the top ten. The sequenced sample was blood, either unsorted or a sorted T cell fraction (not recorded which). These receptors were taken from a male donor with ankylosing spondylitis or in good health (not recorded which).

This sequence joins TRBV6-2 or TRBV6-3 and TRBJ2-2; 7 bases map to TRBD1. The trim removed 0 bases at V and 0 bases at J, leaving 10 bases unmatched. This CDR3 comprises 19 residues. Germline V lookup: CDR1 MNHEY, CDR2 SVGEGT. The CDR3 is CASSYSGWQGVANTGELFF. The CDR3 DNA sequence: TGTGCCAGCAGTTACTCTGGTTGGCAGGGGGTAGCGAACACCGGGGAGCTGTTTTTT.

The J gene is TRBJ2-3, the V gene TRBV29-1; 10 bases agree with TRBD2. The CDR3 totals 13 residues. Trimming at V came to 4 bases and at J to 8 bases, leaving 6 bases not matched to a gene. Germline-derived CDR1 and CDR2 are SQVTM and ANQGSEA. CDR3 region: CSVGSGRACTQYF. CDR3 bases: TGCAGCGTTGGAAGCGGGAGGGCCTGTACGCAGTATTTT.

V usage is TRBV5-1 and J usage is TRBJ2-1; D might be TRBD2 (8 bases). Trimming pared 2 bases from V and 9 bases from J, leaving 27 bases between. This CDR3 is 18 amino acids long. Germline V lookup: CDR1 SGHRS, CDR2 YFSETQ. The CDR3 loop reads CASSLDRVIAGTKVEQFF. The CDR3 bases are TGCGCCAGCAGCTTAGACAGGGTGATAGCGGGGACGAAAGTTGAGCAGTTCTTC.

This clonotype was counted once. The gene calls are TRBV5-5 and TRBJ1-5; the D gene is possibly TRBD1 (5 bases). The V end was cut by 0 bases, the J end by 7 bases, with 11 bases between. This CDR3 has 14 amino acids. The germline V gene has CDR1 SGHKS and CDR2 YYEKEE (reference sequence). Here the CDR3 DNA reads TGTGCCAGCAGCTTGGGCAGGGAGGAACAGCCCCAGCATTTT. Its protein is CASSLGREEQPQHF.

This clonotype was found a few times. The chain is built from TRBV11-1 and TRBJ2-3; D could derive from TRBD1 or TRBD2 (5 bases each). CDR1 SGHAT and CDR2 FQDESV come from the germline V gene (reference sequence). V lost 5 bases and J 1 base, leaving 22 bases between the germline ends. The CDR3 sequence is 18 residues long. CDR3 nucleotides: TGTGCCAGCAGCCCGCGCAGAGGAGGAGAACAGGGCACAGATACGCAGTATTTT. Amino acids: CASSPRRGGEQGTDTQYF. Variable domain in full (rest from reference TRBV11-1 and TRBJ2-3): EAEVAQSPRYKITEKSQAVAFWCDPISGHATLYWYRQILGQGPELLVQFQDESVVDDSQLPKDRFSAERLKGVDSTLKIQPAELGDSAMYLCASSPRRGGEQGTDTQYFGPGTRLTVL.

This sequence joins TRBV12-5 and TRBJ2-2; D ambiguous. The CDR3 is 13 residues long. Germline V gene sequence: CDR1 LGHNT, CDR2 FRNRAP. The ends were cut back, 2 bases at V and 1 base at J, with 2 bases in the middle. For the CDR3, the DNA is TGTGCTAGTGGTTTGCAGAACACCGGGGAGCTGTTTTTT. Translated: CASGLQNTGELFF.

The chain recombines TRBV29-1 with TRBJ2-7, with D possibly being TRBD1 (6 bases). Germline values: CDR1 SQVTM, CDR2 ANQGSEA. Trimming removed 5 bases from V and 4 bases from J, with 15 bases in between. The CDR3 totals 13 residues. This CDR3 reads CSVTRDTRYEQYF. The CDR3 DNA sequence: TGCAGCGTTACCCGGGACACTCGGTACGAGCAGTACTTC.

The chain employs TRBV6-6 and TRBJ2-3; D gene unclear. The CDR3 contains 13 residues. Germline assignment: CDR1 MNHNY and CDR2 SVGAGI (reference sequence). With 2 bases removed from V and 3 bases from J, the gap between germline ends came to 6 bases. The CDR3 nucleotides are TGTGCCAGCAGTTACGGAGTAACAGATACGCAGTATTTT. It codes for CASSYGVTDTQYF.

Only a few counts were recorded for this clonotype. The rearrangement uses TRBV29-1 and TRBJ2-7, with unresolved D. The CDR3 sequence is 12 residues long. Germline V gene lookup returns CDR1 SQVTM and CDR2 ANQGSEA. The V end was cut by 3 bases, the J end by 3 bases, with 9 bases between. CDR3 nucleotide sequence: TGCAGCGTTGAGGGCGGCCACTACGAGCAGTACTTC. Translating it yields CSVEGGHYEQYF.

This clonotype was counted a few times. This chain uses TRBV6-1 with TRBJ2-1, with TRBD2 identical over 12 bases. The germline V gene has CDR1 MNHNS and CDR2 SASEGT. Germline trimming cut 9 bases from V and 9 bases from J; bases unmatched to any gene: 6. The CDR3 has 13 amino acids. The CDR3 bases are TGTGCCAGATCTAGCGGGAGGGAGGTTGAGCAGTTCTTC. It translates to CARSSGREVEQFF.

This clonotype appeared a few times. The chain joins TRBV15 to TRBJ1-5; D unclear. CDR1 and CDR2 from the germline V gene are LNHNV and YYDKDF (reference sequence). This CDR3 has 14 residues. The V and J ends lost 5 bases and 0 bases respectively, with 8 bases between them. This CDR3 reads CATSPWDSNQPQHF. In DNA form, the CDR3 reads TGTGCCACCAGCCCCTGGGATAGCAATCAGCCCCAGCATTTT.

Ten or more counts support this clonotype. This rearrangement joins TRBV19 to TRBJ2-1, with a possible D match to TRBD2 (5 bases). V was trimmed by 5 bases and J by 2 bases, leaving 10 bases between them. This CDR3 spans 14 amino acids. CDR1 is LNHDA and CDR2 is SQIVND in the germline V gene (reference sequence). CDR3 coding DNA: TGTGCCAGTAGTGCGGGCGGAACCTACAATGAGCAGTTCTTC. Its protein product is CASSAGGTYNEQFF. Full variable domain (rest looked up from reference TRBV19 and TRBJ2-1): DGGITQSPKYLFRKEGQNVTLSCEQNLNHDAMYWYRQDPGQGLRLIYYSQIVNDFQKGDIAEGYSVSREKKESFPLTVTSAQKNPTAFYLCASSAGGTYNEQFFGPGTRLTVL.

This chain links TRBV5-1 with TRBJ2-5, with 13 nucleotides matching TRBD2. This CDR3 comprises 18 residues. In germline, CDR1 is SGHRS, CDR2 YFSETQ. J was trimmed by 2 bases and V by 0 bases; bases with no gene match: 7. The CDR3 loop is CASSLVGLAGVWQETQYF. CDR3 coding DNA: TGCGCCAGCAGCTTGGTCGGACTAGCGGGAGTTTGGCAAGAGACCCAGTACTTC. The variable domain in full, completed from reference TRBV5-1 and TRBJ2-5, reads KAGVTQTPRYLIKTRGQQVTLSCSPISGHRSVSWYQQTPGQGLQFLFEYFSETQRNKGNFPGRFSGRQFSNSRSEMNVSTLELGDSALYLCASSLVGLAGVWQETQYFGPGTRLLVL.

This clonotype was seen many times. This sequence joins TRBV5-1 and TRBJ2-1; perhaps TRBD1 as D (5 bases). The germline CDR1 and CDR2 sequences are SGHRS and YFSETQ. This CDR3 is built from 16 residues. V was cut by 1 base and J by 0 bases, with 11 bases left in between. As DNA, the CDR3 is TGCGCCAGCAGCTTGAATACAGGAAGCTCCTACAATGAGCAGTTCTTC. Amino acid sequence: CASSLNTGSSYNEQFF. The whole variable domain, remainder taken from reference TRBV5-1 and TRBJ2-1, is KAGVTQTPRYLIKTRGQQVTLSCSPISGHRSVSWYQQTPGQGLQFLFEYFSETQRNKGNFPGRFSGRQFSNSRSEMNVSTLELGDSALYLCASSLNTGSSYNEQFFGPGTRLTVL.

This clonotype was counted between two and nine times. V usage is TRBV6-1 and J usage is TRBJ2-2; possibly TRBD2 for D (5 bases). The V gene's germline CDR1 is MNHNS and CDR2 SASEGT. The CDR3 extends over 15 amino acids. V shed 9 bases and J shed 5 bases, with 19 bases lying between them. This CDR3 reads CASAAGGSVTGELFF. The DNA for the CDR3 is TGTGCCAGTGCTGCCGGAGGTAGCGTTACCGGGGAGCTGTTTTTT.

This clonotype turned up a few times. The V and J genes are TRBV6-1 and TRBJ1-5; no clear D. V gave up 10 bases and J gave up 10 bases, with 20 bases separating them. Germline CDR1 MNHNS, CDR2 SASEGT. The CDR3 runs to 13 residues. CDR3 DNA sequence: TGTGCCAAAAAGAAACTTGCAGCCGGTCCCCAGCATTTT. It codes for CAKKKLAAGPQHF.

The J gene is TRBJ2-1, the V gene TRBV11-2; a possible D gene is TRBD2 (6 bases). Deletions cut 5 bases from V and 5 bases from J, with 25 bases between. CDR1 is SGHAT and CDR2 is FQNNGV in the germline V gene. The CDR3 spans 18 residues. The CDR3 protein is CASSHYYLYAGTNNEQFF. For the CDR3, the DNA is TGTGCCAGCAGCCATTACTATTTGTACGCGGGAACAAACAATGAGCAGTTCTTC. The full variable domain, completed using reference TRBV11-2 and TRBJ2-1, is EAGVAQSPRYKIIEKRQSVAFWCNPISGHATLYWYQQILGQGPKLLIQFQNNGVVDDSQLPKDRFSAERLKGVDSTLKIQPAKLEDSAVYLCASSHYYLYAGTNNEQFFGPGTRLTVL.

This clonotype was detected ten times or more. The CDR3 region is CSVEGVVGQSYNEQFF. The CDR3 DNA reads TGCAGCGTTGAGGGGGTTGTCGGGCAGTCCTACAATGAGCAGTTCTTC. V is TRBV29-1 and J is TRBJ2-1, with D possibly called TRBD1 or TRBD2 (5 bases each). In germline, CDR1 is SQVTM, CDR2 ANQGSEA. This CDR3 region has 16 residues. V dropped 3 bases and J dropped 1 base, with 16 bases sitting between them.

The chain employs TRBV11-1 and TRBJ1-1, with TRBD1 as a possible D gene (5 bases). Germline values: CDR1 SGHAT, CDR2 FQDESV (reference sequence). Trimming removed 3 bases at V and 6 bases at J, with 14 bases between. The CDR3 covers 14 residues. CDR3 DNA sequence: TGTGCCAGCAGCTTTGGACTGGGAGGGGCTGAAGCTTTCTTT. It codes for CASSFGLGGAEAFF. Variable domain in full (rest from reference TRBV11-1 and TRBJ1-1): EAEVAQSPRYKITEKSQAVAFWCDPISGHATLYWYRQILGQGPELLVQFQDESVVDDSQLPKDRFSAERLKGVDSTLKIQPAELGDSAMYLCASSFGLGGAEAFFGQGTRLTVV.

The V gene is TRBV4-1, the J gene TRBJ2-7; a weak D match, TRBD2 (6 bases). V was shortened by 1 base and J by 0 bases, with 10 bases between the two germline ends. The CDR3 spans 15 residues. CDR1 is MGHRA and CDR2 is YSYEKL in the germline V gene. The CDR3 DNA reads TGCGCCAGCAGCCAAGGACGGGACTCCTCCTACGAGCAGTACTTC. Encoded protein: CASSQGRDSSYEQYF.

In this sample, this clonotype turned up a few times. J is TRBJ1-5 and V is TRBV27; D not certain. V lost 0 bases and J lost 0, with 6 bases in between. The CDR3 sequence is 15 residues long. Germline V gene lookup returns CDR1 MNHEY and CDR2 SMNVEV (reference sequence). The CDR3 is CASSLSGDSNQPQHF. For the CDR3, the DNA is TGTGCCAGCAGTTTATCCGGGGATAGCAATCAGCCCCAGCATTTT.

This clonotype has ten or more counts. The chain joins TRBV6-6 to TRBJ2-1; 7 bases align to TRBD1. The CDR3 consists of 14 residues. With 5 bases clipped from V and 4 bases from J, the junction kept 5 bases outside the gene matches. The germline gives CDR1 MNHNY, CDR2 SVGAGI (reference sequence). CDR3 in amino acids: CASSPPGQYNEQFF. The CDR3 DNA follows: TGTGCCAGCAGTCCACCGGGACAGTACAATGAGCAGTTCTTC.

Here the CDR3 reads CASSPIESSYEQYF. CDR3 DNA sequence: TGTGCCAGCAGCCCTATCGAGAGCTCCTACGAGCAGTACTTC. J is TRBJ2-7 and V is TRBV27, with D hard to call. The CDR3 totals 14 residues. Germline values: CDR1 MNHEY, CDR2 SMNVEV (reference sequence). The V end lost 6 bases, the J end lost 0 bases, and 12 bases lay between the germline ends.

This clonotype was counted between two and nine times. The gene calls are TRBV4-3 and TRBJ2-5; 10 nucleotides align to TRBD2. Germline-derived CDR1 and CDR2 are LGHNA and YSLEER. This CDR3 comprises 15 residues. With V trimmed by 5 bases and J by 4 bases, 7 bases remained unmatched. This CDR3 is CASSTTSGIGETQYF. The CDR3 bases are TGCGCCAGCAGCACCACTAGCGGGATTGGAGAGACCCAGTACTTC.

This chain connects TRBV5-1 to TRBJ1-1; D possibly corresponds to TRBD1 (6 bases). The CDR3 has 16 amino acids. Germline-derived CDR1 and CDR2 are SGHRS and YFSETQ. Trimming took 4 bases from V and 3 from J, leaving 19 bases between them. The CDR3 protein is CASSRTSTGRDTEAFF. DNA for the CDR3: TGCGCCAGCAGCAGGACCTCCACAGGGCGGGACACTGAAGCTTTCTTT.

In its sample, this clonotype was seen a few times. The chain uses TRBV4-1 and TRBJ2-7; tentative D call: TRBD1 (6 bases). The germline gives CDR1 MGHRA, CDR2 YSYEKL. The germline V and J ends were trimmed by 2 bases and 5 bases, with 10 bases remaining between them. This CDR3 spans 13 amino acids. CDR3 sequence reads: CASSQNRVHEQYF. The CDR3 nucleotides are TGCGCCAGCAGCCAAAACAGGGTGCACGAGCAGTACTTC.

This chain joins TRBV6-2 or TRBV6-3 and TRBJ2-7; 8 bases map to TRBD2. CDR3 length: 17 residues. The V segment lost 1 base and the J segment 2 bases; nucleotides outside the gene matches: 10. Germline V gene data show CDR1 as MNHEY and CDR2 as SVGEGT. CDR3 amino acids: CASSYWGTTAGAYEQYF. In nucleotides, the CDR3 is TGTGCCAGCAGTTACTGGGGAACGACAGCGGGGGCCTACGAGCAGTACTTC.